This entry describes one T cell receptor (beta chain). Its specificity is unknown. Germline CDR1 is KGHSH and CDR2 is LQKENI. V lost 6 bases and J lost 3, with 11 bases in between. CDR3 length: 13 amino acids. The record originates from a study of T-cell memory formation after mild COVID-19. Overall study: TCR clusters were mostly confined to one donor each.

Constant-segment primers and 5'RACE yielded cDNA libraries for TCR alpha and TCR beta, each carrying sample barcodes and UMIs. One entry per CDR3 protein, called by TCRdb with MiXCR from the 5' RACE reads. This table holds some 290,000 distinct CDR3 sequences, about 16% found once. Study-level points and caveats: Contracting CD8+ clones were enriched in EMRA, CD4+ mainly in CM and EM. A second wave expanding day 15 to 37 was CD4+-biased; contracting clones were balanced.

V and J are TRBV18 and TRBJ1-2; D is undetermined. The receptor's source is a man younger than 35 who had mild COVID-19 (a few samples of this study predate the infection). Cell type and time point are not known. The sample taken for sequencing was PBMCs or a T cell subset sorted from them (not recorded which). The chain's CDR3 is CASSPRTYYGYTF. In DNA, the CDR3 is TGTGCCAGCTCCCCCAGGACGTACTATGGCTACACCTTC.